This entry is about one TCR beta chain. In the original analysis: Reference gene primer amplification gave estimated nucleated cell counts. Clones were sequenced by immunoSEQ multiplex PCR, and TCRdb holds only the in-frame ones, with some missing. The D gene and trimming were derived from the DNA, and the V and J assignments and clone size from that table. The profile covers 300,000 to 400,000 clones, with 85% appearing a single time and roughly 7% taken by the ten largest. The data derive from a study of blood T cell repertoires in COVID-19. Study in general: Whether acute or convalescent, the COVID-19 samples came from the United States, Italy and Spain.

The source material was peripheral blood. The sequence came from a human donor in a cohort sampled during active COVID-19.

For the CDR3, the DNA is TGTGCCACCAGTGACCCTACTAGCGGGGGGTACCAAGAGACCCAGTACTTC. It specifies CATSDPTSGGYQETQYF. The chain recombines TRBV24-1 with TRBJ2-5; TRBD2 matches at 12 bases. Per the germline V gene, CDR1 is KGHDR and CDR2 is SFDVKD. This CDR3 comprises 17 residues. V trimming: 4 bases; J trimming: 0 bases; junction bases outside the gene matches: 5.